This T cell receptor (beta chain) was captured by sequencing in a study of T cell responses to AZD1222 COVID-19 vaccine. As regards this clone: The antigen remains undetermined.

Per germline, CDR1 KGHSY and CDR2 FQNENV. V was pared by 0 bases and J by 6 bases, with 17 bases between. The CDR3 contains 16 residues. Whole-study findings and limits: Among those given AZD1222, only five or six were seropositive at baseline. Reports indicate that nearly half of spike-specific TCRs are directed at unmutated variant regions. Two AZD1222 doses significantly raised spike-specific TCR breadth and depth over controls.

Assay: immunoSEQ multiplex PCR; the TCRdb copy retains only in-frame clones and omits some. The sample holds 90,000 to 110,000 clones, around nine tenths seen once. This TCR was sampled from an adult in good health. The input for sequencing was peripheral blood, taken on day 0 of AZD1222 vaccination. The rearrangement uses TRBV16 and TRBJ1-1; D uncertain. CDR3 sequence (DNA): TGTGCCAGCAGCCAATCGGTTCAGGACGAAAGGGCTGAAGCTTTCTTT. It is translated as CASSQSVQDERAEAFF.